This T cell receptor (beta chain) emerged from a study of response to subunit inactivated influenza vaccine. General observations from the study: Researchers suggested that each seasonal influenza vaccination recruits few new T cells.

J lost 3 bases, V lost 4 bases, and 12 bases had no gene match. This CDR3 contains 17 residues. Germline V gene data show CDR1 as MNHEY and CDR2 as SVGAGI. This clonotype has a handful of counts. Its antigen is unknown. Using its own MiXCR run on the RT-PCR reads, TCRdb lists one record per CDR3 protein. The sample has 450,000 to 600,000 distinct CDR3 sequences, around 8% seen once. The receptor was isolated from a man between 50 and 75 years old who received an inactivated influenza vaccine. The genes are TRBV6-5 and TRBJ2-7; 10 bases are shared with TRBD2. Specimen: PBMCs from blood, collected around 25 months after vaccination. CDR3 nucleotides: TGTGCCAGCAGTTGGGGGGGGGCTATAGCGGGAGGCTACGAGCAGTACTTC. Residues: CASSWGGAIAGGYEQYF.